The T cell receptor (beta chain) described here comes from a study of cytomegalovirus exposure and HLA in healthy donors. As for the study in general: A prior analysis found 117 million unique TCR beta sequences from 150 million to 200 million T cells. Study-wide points: A few V segments could not be told apart, such as TRBV6-2 and TRBV6-3, and were left out. TCR beta chain V- and J-gene trimming was linked, in a later analysis, to a missense variant in DCLRE1C.

Only a few counts were recorded for this clone. The antigen is unknown. The PCR contained 60 Vbeta and 13 Jbeta primers. Study processing details: Unique TCR beta chains totaled some 88 million in a later count, with roughly 11 million of them shared. The data were produced by immunoSEQ multiplex PCR, yet TCRdb's version contains in-frame clones alone and is incomplete. Clonal size and the V and J genes are those of that table, whereas D and trimming came from the DNA. The sample has roughly 120,000 clones, approximately 9.4% seen once. Germline values: CDR1 MNHEY, CDR2 SVGAGI. The length of the CDR3 is 13 residues. Trimming took 5 bases from V and 6 from J, leaving 11 bases between them.

Sequencing input: PBMCs. This chain links TRBV6-5 with TRBJ1-5; maybe TRBD1 (6 bases). The source of this sequence is a young man in good health and CMV-seronegative. The CDR3 coding sequence is TGTGCCAGCAGTCACAACAGGGTTCAGCCCCAGCATTTT. It translates to CASSHNRVQPQHF.